Included here is one T cell receptor beta chain sequence, with context. The data originate from a study of blood T cells in healthy people across ages. Germline V lookup: CDR1 DFQATT, CDR2 SNEGSKA (reference sequence). The length of the CDR3 is 13 residues. The ends lost 7 bases at V and 1 base at J; junction bases unmatched: 7. Through a sample-barcoded 5' primer and a J-beta primer mix, a second PCR was run for about 6 to 11 cycles. TCRdb itself ran the 5' RACE reads through MiXCR, one entry per CDR3 protein. The sample has about 1 million distinct CDR3 sequences; 40% to 50% are singletons. The sample was blood. This sequence originates from a woman aged 55-69 years in good health. The gene calls are TRBV20-1 and TRBJ2-7, with 7 bases aligning to TRBD1. The CDR3 spells CSGLSGGSYEQYF. In nucleotides, the CDR3 is TGCAGTGGGTTGTCAGGGGGTTCCTACGAGCAGTACTTC.